A single sample is the source of the 14 T cell receptor beta chains below, sequenced in a study of blood T cells in healthy people across ages. A second PCR, run for about 6 to 11 cycles, used a sample-barcoded 5' primer plus a J-beta primer mix. TCRdb used MiXCR to reprocess the 5' RACE reads, holding one entry per CDR3 protein. Of over 600,000 distinct CDR3 sequences in the sample, roughly two fifths were seen once. Input material: blood. Every receptor here comes from a man at least 80 years old in good health.

V usage is TRBV6-2 or TRBV6-3 and J usage is TRBJ2-7; no clear D. V lost 2 bases to trimming and J lost 6 bases, with 14 bases between them. There are 14 residues in the CDR3. Germline V gene data show CDR1 as MNHEY and CDR2 as SVGEGT. CDR3 in amino acids: CASSYRIGSSEQYF. CDR3 sequence (DNA): TGTGCCAGCAGTTACCGGATTGGATCTTCCGAGCAGTACTTC.

The gene calls are TRBV2 and TRBJ1-5, with 7 bases identical to TRBD1. This CDR3 contains 15 residues. J gave up 7 bases and V 6 bases, and 12 bases lay outside the gene matches. Germline V gene sequence: CDR1 SNHLY, CDR2 FYNNEI. The DNA of the CDR3 is TGTGCCAGCAGAGCGACAGGGTCGACGGGACAGCCCCAGCATTTT. It encodes CASRATGSTGQPQHF.

The rearrangement uses TRBV4-2 and TRBJ2-3, with a possible D match to TRBD1 (5 bases). CDR3 length: 15 amino acids. Trimming left V 0 bases short and J 6 bases short, with 13 bases between. Germline CDR1 and CDR2: LGHNA and YNFKEQ. CDR3 sequence reads: CASSQDFQGRDTQYF. Written as DNA, the CDR3 is TGTGCCAGCAGCCAAGACTTCCAGGGTAGGGATACGCAGTATTTT.

In this sample, this clonotype turned up a few times. Here the CDR3 reads CASRSTGGKDNEQYF. DNA for the CDR3: TGTGCCAGCAGATCGACAGGGGGCAAGGACAATGAGCAGTACTTC. V usage is TRBV28 and J usage is TRBJ2-5, with 10 bases fitting TRBD1. This CDR3 region has 15 residues. Trimming took 6 bases from V and 11 from J; bases not matched to a gene: 15. Germline assignment: CDR1 MDHEN and CDR2 SYDVKM. Full variable domain (remainder filled in from reference TRBV28 and TRBJ2-5): DVKVTQSSRYLVKRTGEKVFLECVQDMDHENMFWYRQDPGLGLRLIYFSYDVKMKEKGDIPEGYSVSREKKERFSLILESASTNQTSMYLCASRSTGGKDNEQYFGPGTRLLVL.

In this sample, this clonotype turned up a few times. The J gene is TRBJ1-4, the V gene TRBV7-2; unclear D gene. There are 14 residues in the CDR3. The germline V and J ends were trimmed by 2 bases and 8 bases, with 12 bases remaining between them. Germline V gives CDR1 SGHTA, CDR2 FQGNSA. CDR3 in DNA: TGTGCCAGCAGCTTAAACCCGAATGGGGAAAAACTGTTTTTT. It codes for CASSLNPNGEKLFF.

This clonotype was seen repeatedly, ten times or more. The chain has TRBV7-2 and TRBJ2-1; D uncertain. The ends were cut back, 1 base at V and 12 bases at J, with 10 bases in the middle. The V gene's germline CDR1 is SGHTA and CDR2 FQGNSA. CDR3 length: 12 residues. CDR3 sequence (DNA): TGTGCCAGCAGCTTAGACGGGCGTGGGCAGTTCTTC. Protein: CASSLDGRGQFF.

The rearrangement links TRBV30 to TRBJ2-5; D gene uncertain. V lost 0 bases, J lost 4 bases, and 9 bases lay in between. There are 13 residues in the CDR3. The germline CDR1 and CDR2 sequences are GTSNPN and SVGIG (reference sequence). The CDR3 loop is CAWSVRQTETQYF. The CDR3 DNA reads TGTGCCTGGAGTGTACGCCAGACAGAGACCCAGTACTTC.

This chain joins TRBV20-1 and TRBJ1-2, with D possibly being TRBD1 (5 bases). CDR3 length: 13 amino acids. Trimming removed 0 bases at V and 8 bases at J, with 13 bases between. CDR1 is DFQATT, CDR2 SNEGSKA, per germline (reference sequence). CDR3 region: CSARDTLQGGYTF. The CDR3 DNA follows: TGCAGTGCTAGAGACACCCTCCAGGGCGGCTACACCTTC.

This chain joins TRBV7-9 and TRBJ2-5; D is possibly TRBD1 or TRBD2 (5 bases each). The CDR3 runs 15 residues. The germline gives CDR1 SEHNR, CDR2 FQNEAQ (reference sequence). V lost 0 bases and J lost 4, with 12 bases in between. The CDR3 DNA reads as TGTGCCAGCAGCTTAGCGGGGACCATAGGAGAGACCCAGTACTTC. Protein sequence: CASSLAGTIGETQYF.

This chain connects TRBV6-5 to TRBJ1-3, with D possibly matching TRBD1 (5 bases). CDR1 and CDR2 from the germline V gene are MNHEY and SVGAGI. The V and J ends lost 4 bases and 3 bases respectively, with 7 bases between them. The CDR3 loop spans 13 amino acids. CDR3 nucleotides: TGTGCCAGCAGTTCAGGGCTTGGAAACACCATATATTTT. Translation: CASSSGLGNTIYF.

This clonotype was found a few times. J is TRBJ2-7 and V is TRBV2; D ambiguous. V shed 1 base and J shed 6 bases, with 10 bases lying between them. The CDR3 is 13 amino acids. Germline V gene data show CDR1 as SNHLY and CDR2 as FYNNEI. The CDR3 reads CASSEGPVSEQYF. The CDR3 DNA reads as TGTGCCAGCAGTGAAGGCCCGGTCTCCGAGCAGTACTTC.

V gene TRBV18 combines with J gene TRBJ2-3, with no clear D. CDR1 KGHSH and CDR2 LQKENI come from the germline V gene. The V and J ends lost 2 bases and 5 bases respectively, with 5 bases between them. There are 12 residues in the CDR3. In DNA, the CDR3 is TGTGCCAGCTCACCAAACCGAGATACGCAGTATTTT. This gives the protein CASSPNRDTQYF.

A remark on this clonotype: A single base separates this from a much larger clone, so it may be a read error. The genes are TRBV7-7 and TRBJ2-4; no definite D call. The last part of the DNA fits TRBJ2-7 better; the J call may be wrong. The CDR3 totals 13 residues. Germline CDR1 SSHAT, CDR2 FNYEAQ (reference sequence). The CDR3 reads CASSVVAGSEQYF. CDR3 nucleotide sequence: TGTGCTAGCAGCGTAGTAGCCGGATCCGAGCAGTACTTC.

The rearrangement links TRBV14 to TRBJ2-1; D unclear. The CDR3 is 14 amino acids. CDR1 is SGHDN, CDR2 FVKESK, per germline. Trimming took off 1 base at V and 4 bases at J, with 8 bases between the two ends. The CDR3 reads CASSQVESYNEQFF. The CDR3 region has the DNA TGTGCCAGCAGCCAAGTCGAGAGTTACAATGAGCAGTTCTTC. The variable domain in full, completed from reference TRBV14 and TRBJ2-1, reads EAGVTQFPSHSVIEKGQTVTLRCDPISGHDNLYWYRRVMGKEIKFLLHFVKESKQDESGMPNNRFLAERTGGTYSTLKVQPAELEDSGVYFCASSQVESYNEQFFGPGTRLTVL.